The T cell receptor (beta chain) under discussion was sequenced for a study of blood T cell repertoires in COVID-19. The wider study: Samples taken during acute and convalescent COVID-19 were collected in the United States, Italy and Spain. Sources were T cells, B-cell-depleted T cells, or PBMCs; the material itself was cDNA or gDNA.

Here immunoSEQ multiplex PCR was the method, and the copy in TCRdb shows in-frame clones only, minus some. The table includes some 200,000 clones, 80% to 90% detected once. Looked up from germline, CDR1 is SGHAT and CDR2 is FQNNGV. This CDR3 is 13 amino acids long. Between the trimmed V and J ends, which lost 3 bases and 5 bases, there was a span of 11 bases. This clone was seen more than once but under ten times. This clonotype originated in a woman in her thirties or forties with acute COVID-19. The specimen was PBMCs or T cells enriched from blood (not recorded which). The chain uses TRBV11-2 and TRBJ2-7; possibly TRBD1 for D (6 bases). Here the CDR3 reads CASSFRPGDEQYF. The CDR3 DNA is TGTGCCAGCAGCTTTCGTCCAGGGGACGAGCAGTACTTC.